The next 25 T cell receptor beta chains were all read from a single sample in a study of blood T cell repertoires in COVID-19. The method was immunoSEQ multiplex PCR; TCRdb's version includes in-frame clones alone and lacks a portion of them. The sample has roughly 64,000 clones, 78% seen once; the top ten hold approximately 14%. Sequenced material: peripheral blood. The source of these receptors is a man aged 60-69 years with COVID-19, enrolled during active disease.

The V call is TRBV14, the J call TRBJ2-5; no firm D call. Germline V gene lookup returns CDR1 SGHDN and CDR2 FVKESK. V was cut by 0 bases and J by 1 base, with 12 bases left in between. The CDR3 consists of 16 residues. In DNA, the CDR3 is TGTGCCAGCAGCCAAGATCAAAGCTCACTCCAAGAGACCCAGTACTTC. Its translation is CASSQDQSSLQETQYF.

The chain has TRBV24-1 and TRBJ2-4, with D perhaps TRBD2 (6 bases). The V and J ends lost 3 bases and 9 bases respectively, with 20 bases between them. CDR3 length: 16 amino acids. Germline V gene lookup returns CDR1 KGHDR and CDR2 SFDVKD. The CDR3, as DNA: TGTGCCACCAGTGATACGGCGCAGGGAGGAGGGGCCATTCAGTACTTC. Translated: CATSDTAQGGGAIQYF.

The table lists this clone with a count of one. The chain joins TRBV16 to TRBJ1-1; D remains ambiguous. This CDR3 spans 15 amino acids. Germline V CDR1 and CDR2: KGHSY, FQNENV. Trimming stripped 2 bases from V and 4 bases from J, with 14 bases between. CDR3 nucleotides: TGTGCCAGCAGCCAAGGTACCATTAGCGTCACTGAAGCTTTCTTT. Translated: CASSQGTISVTEAFF.

The chain joins TRBV15 to TRBJ2-5, with 7 bases aligning to TRBD2. The junction had 11 bases not matched to a gene; V was cut back by 0 bases and J by 7 bases. CDR3 size: 16 residues. CDR1 is LNHNV and CDR2 is YYDKDF in the germline V gene (reference sequence). Written as DNA, the CDR3 is TGTGCCACCAGCAGAGATGTTCCCTCTGGGGGGGGGACCCAGTACTTC. It encodes CATSRDVPSGGGTQYF.

The gene calls are TRBV12-3 or TRBV12-4 and TRBJ1-5; the D is unclear. V was clipped by 0 bases and J by 7 bases, with 4 bases between them. This CDR3 contains 12 residues. This CDR3 reads CASSLALQPQHF. The CDR3 region has the DNA TGTGCCAGCAGTTTAGCACTCCAGCCCCAGCATTTT.

J is TRBJ1-5 and V is TRBV6-5, with no clear D. Deletions cut 6 bases from V and 5 bases from J, with 8 bases between. The CDR3 length is 12 residues. CDR1 MNHEY and CDR2 SVGAGI come from the germline V gene. The CDR3 protein is CASRPLDQPQHF. The CDR3 nucleotides are TGTGCCAGCAGACCACTCGATCAGCCCCAGCATTTT.

This clone was recorded a few times. V usage is TRBV5-1 and J usage is TRBJ2-7; D is unclear. V was shortened by 1 base and J by 5 bases, with 10 bases between the two germline ends. The CDR3 is 13 residues long. Germline-derived CDR1 and CDR2 are SGHRS and YFSETQ. CDR3 bases: TGCGCCAGCAGCTTGATGTCTGGAGACGAGCAGTACTTC. Amino acids: CASSLMSGDEQYF.

V is TRBV11-1 and J is TRBJ2-7, with 10 bases identical to TRBD2. The germline V gene encodes CDR1 SGHAT and CDR2 FQDESV (reference sequence). The CDR3 extends over 15 amino acids. Trimming at V came to 3 bases and at J to 4 bases, leaving 6 bases not matched to a gene. The CDR3 here is CASSFLAGVRYEQYF. The CDR3 DNA reads TGTGCCAGCAGCTTTCTAGCGGGAGTTCGTTACGAGCAGTACTTC.

The genes are TRBV28 and TRBJ2-3; tentatively, D is TRBD2 (6 bases). V shed 11 bases and J shed 2 bases, with 14 bases lying between them. The CDR3 runs to 13 residues. CDR1 is MDHEN, CDR2 SYDVKM, per germline. CDR3 nucleotide sequence: TGTGCCTCTCAAGGGCGGGACACAGATACGCAGTATTTT. Translating it yields CASQGRDTDTQYF.

This clone was detected a few times. This rearrangement joins TRBV2 to TRBJ2-4; 9 positions match TRBD1. Looked up from germline, CDR1 is SNHLY and CDR2 is FYNNEI. CDR3 length equals 13 residues. Germline trimming cut 7 bases from V and 4 bases from J; bases unmatched to any gene: 2. The CDR3 loop reads CASKTGGKNIQYF. The CDR3 DNA reads as TGTGCCAGCAAGACAGGGGGGAAAAACATTCAGTACTTC.

The chain has TRBV12-5 and TRBJ2-7, with 7 bases fitting TRBD1. CDR1 is LGHNT and CDR2 is FRNRAP in the germline V gene. With V trimmed by 6 bases and J by 3 bases, 11 bases remained unmatched. This CDR3 comprises 15 residues. CDR3 nucleotide sequence: TGTGCTAGTGGATCACCCGGACAGGTCGTCTACGAGCAGTACTTC. This gives the protein CASGSPGQVVYEQYF.

CDR3 in amino acids: CASGRENYEQYF. The CDR3 DNA reads as TGTGCCAGCGGACGGGAGAACTACGAGCAGTACTTC. The gene calls are TRBV6-6 and TRBJ2-7, with D possibly TRBD2 on 6 matching bases. CDR1 and CDR2 from the germline V gene are MNHNY and SVGAGI (reference sequence). CDR3 size: 12 residues. V lost 8 bases and J 3 bases, leaving 11 bases between the germline ends.

This clone was seen more than once but under ten times. The chain carries TRBV5-6 and TRBJ2-3; 10 nucleotides align to TRBD2. CDR1 is SGHDT, CDR2 YYEEEE, per germline. V trimming: 7 bases; J trimming: 5 bases; junction bases outside the gene matches: 13. The CDR3 is 16 residues long. Here the CDR3 reads CASSRGAGGQKDTQYF. In DNA, the CDR3 is TGTGCCAGCTCCAGGGGAGCGGGAGGGCAGAAAGATACGCAGTATTTT.

V and J are TRBV5-5 and TRBJ1-3, with D perhaps matching TRBD1 (5 bases). Germline V gene data show CDR1 as SGHKS and CDR2 as YYEKEE (reference sequence). V shed 0 bases and J shed 0 bases, with 13 bases lying between them. The CDR3 is 17 amino acids. In DNA form, the CDR3 reads TGTGCCAGCAGCTTGGCCGCGCAGGGAAGCTCTGGAAACACCATATATTTT. Translation: CASSLAAQGSSGNTIYF.

The CDR3 nucleotides read TGCGCCAGCAGCTCTGGGGGGACCTCCGGCCTTTACGAGCAGTACTTC. It yields the protein CASSSGGTSGLYEQYF. The chain combines TRBV5-1 with TRBJ2-7; TRBD2 might be the D (6 bases). Germline loops: CDR1 SGHRS, CDR2 YFSETQ. V lost 3 bases and J lost 4, with 20 bases in between. This CDR3 has 16 residues.

This clone occurred once. The CDR3 reads CASAPGAGGVYGYTF. CDR3 coding DNA: TGTGCTAGTGCCCCCGGAGCAGGGGGCGTCTATGGCTACACCTTC. The chain employs TRBV12-5 and TRBJ1-2; 8 bases fit TRBD1. Germline assignment: CDR1 LGHNT and CDR2 FRNRAP. CDR3 length: 15 residues. With 7 bases clipped from V and 4 bases from J, the junction kept 11 bases outside the gene matches.

The chain is built from TRBV6-6 and TRBJ2-7; possibly TRBD1 for D (6 bases). The CDR3 is 14 residues long. V shed 6 bases and J shed 6 bases, with 18 bases lying between them. In germline, CDR1 is MNHNY, CDR2 SVGAGI (reference sequence). CDR3 loop: CASSPGHPGSEQYF. The DNA of the CDR3 is TGTGCCAGCAGCCCGGGACACCCTGGGTCCGAGCAGTACTTC.

The V and J genes are TRBV5-1 and TRBJ2-3, with 9 bases identical to TRBD2. V lost 0 bases and J lost 6; bases outside the gene matches: 11. This CDR3 spans 17 amino acids. Germline V gives CDR1 SGHRS, CDR2 YFSETQ. CDR3 region: CASSLGLAESRGDTQYF. The CDR3 nucleotides read TGCGCCAGCAGCTTGGGACTAGCGGAAAGCCGAGGGGATACGCAGTATTTT. Together with reference TRBV5-1 and TRBJ2-3, the CDR3 gives the full variable domain: KAGVTQTPRYLIKTRGQQVTLSCSPISGHRSVSWYQQTPGQGLQFLFEYFSETQRNKGNFPGRFSGRQFSNSRSEMNVSTLELGDSALYLCASSLGLAESRGDTQYFGPGTRLTVL.

The V call is TRBV3-1 (or the pseudogene TRBV3-2), the J call TRBJ2-5; D perhaps matches TRBD2 (6 bases). Trimming took 5 bases from V and 3 from J, leaving 13 bases between them. The CDR3 length is 14 residues. The germline V gene encodes CDR1 LGHDT and CDR2 YNNKEL (reference sequence). CDR3 DNA sequence: TGTGCCAGCAGCACCTGGACTACAAAAGAGACCCAGTACTTC. Its translation: CASSTWTTKETQYF.

This clone turned up a few times. The CDR3 DNA reads as TGTGCCAGCAGCCGAGGTGGGGCGGGAGAGGTTACAGATACGCAGTATTTT. It is translated as CASSRGGAGEVTDTQYF. V and J are TRBV3-1 (or the pseudogene TRBV3-2) and TRBJ2-3; 7 nucleotides match TRBD2. Losses at the gene ends were 4 bases for V and 3 bases for J; bases not matched to a gene: 13. The CDR3 contains 17 residues. CDR1 is LGHDT and CDR2 is YNNKEL in the germline V gene (reference sequence).

This clone appeared a single time. V gene TRBV29-1 combines with J gene TRBJ2-5, with D hard to call. Trimming took off 3 bases at V and 5 bases at J, with 19 bases between the two ends. The CDR3 has 15 residues. In germline, CDR1 is SQVTM, CDR2 ANQGSEA. The CDR3 sequence is CSVDLYFDILETQYF. Written as DNA, the CDR3 is TGCAGCGTTGACCTATATTTCGATATACTGGAGACCCAGTACTTC.

The V call is TRBV7-9, the J call TRBJ1-5, with D possibly matching TRBD1 (6 bases). Germline CDR1 is SEHNR and CDR2 is FQNEAQ (reference sequence). Trimming removed 3 bases at V and 6 bases at J, with 6 bases between. The CDR3 has 12 amino acids. This CDR3 reads CASSLDSQPQHF. CDR3 in DNA: TGTGCCAGCAGCTTGGACAGTCAGCCCCAGCATTTT.

The J gene is TRBJ2-5, the V gene TRBV2; perhaps TRBD1 as D (6 bases). The CDR3 spans 16 residues. V dropped 0 bases and J dropped 1 base, with 12 bases sitting between them. The germline V gene has CDR1 SNHLY and CDR2 FYNNEI. For the CDR3, the DNA is TGTGCCAGCAGTGAAGCGCTTCTGACAGGCCAAGAGACCCAGTACTTC. This codes for CASSEALLTGQETQYF.

The chain joins TRBV10-3 to TRBJ1-4; D may be TRBD1 (6 bases). The CDR3 contains 14 residues. Per germline, CDR1 ENHRY and CDR2 SYGVKD. V was shortened by 8 bases and J by 4 bases, with 14 bases between the two germline ends. The CDR3 nucleotides are TGTGCCATCCGACAGGATGGGGGTAATGAAAAACTGTTTTTT. It translates to CAIRQDGGNEKLFF.

The DNA of the CDR3 is TGTGCCAGCAGCCGGGGGGAGGGGACGTACCAAGAGACCCAGTACTTC. Amino acids: CASSRGEGTYQETQYF. V and J are TRBV14 and TRBJ2-5, with TRBD2 matching 7 bases. The CDR3 is 16 residues long. The trim removed 4 bases at V and 0 bases at J, leaving 8 bases unmatched. Looked up from germline, CDR1 is SGHDN and CDR2 is FVKESK.